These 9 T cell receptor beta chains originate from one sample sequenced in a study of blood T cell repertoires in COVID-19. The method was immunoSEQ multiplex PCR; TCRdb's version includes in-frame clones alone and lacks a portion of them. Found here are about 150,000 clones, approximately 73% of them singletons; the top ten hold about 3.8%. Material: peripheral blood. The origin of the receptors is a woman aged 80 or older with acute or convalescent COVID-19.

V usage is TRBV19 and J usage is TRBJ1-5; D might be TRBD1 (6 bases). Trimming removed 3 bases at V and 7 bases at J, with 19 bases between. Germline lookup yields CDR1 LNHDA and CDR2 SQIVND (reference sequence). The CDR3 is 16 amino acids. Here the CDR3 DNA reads TGTGCCAGTAGTATTTGGGAACAGGGTGGTCAACAGCCCCAGCATTTT. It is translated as CASSIWEQGGQQPQHF. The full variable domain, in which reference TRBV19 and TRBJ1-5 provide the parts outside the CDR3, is DGGITQSPKYLFRKEGQNVTLSCEQNLNHDAMYWYRQDPGQGLRLIYYSQIVNDFQKGDIAEGYSVSREKKESFPLTVTSAQKNPTAFYLCASSIWEQGGQQPQHFGDGTRLSIL.

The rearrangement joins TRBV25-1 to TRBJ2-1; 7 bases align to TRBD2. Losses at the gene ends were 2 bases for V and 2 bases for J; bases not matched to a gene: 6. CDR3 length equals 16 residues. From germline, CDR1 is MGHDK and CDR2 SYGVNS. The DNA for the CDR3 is TGTGCCAGCAGTGAAAGAGCGGGGCTAACCTACAATGAGCAGTTCTTC. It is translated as CASSERAGLTYNEQFF.

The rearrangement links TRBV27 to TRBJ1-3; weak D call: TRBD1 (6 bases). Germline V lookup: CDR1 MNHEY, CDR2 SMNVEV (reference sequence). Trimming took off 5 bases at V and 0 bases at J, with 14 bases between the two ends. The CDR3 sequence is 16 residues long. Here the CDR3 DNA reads TGTGCCAGCAGTCCCCGAGGGGGAAACTCTGGAAACACCATATATTTT. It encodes CASSPRGGNSGNTIYF.

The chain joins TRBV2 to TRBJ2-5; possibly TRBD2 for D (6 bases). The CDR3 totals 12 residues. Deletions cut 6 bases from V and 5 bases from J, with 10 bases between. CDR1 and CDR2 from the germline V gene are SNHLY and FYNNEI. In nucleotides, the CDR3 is TGTGCCAGCAGGGTGGAGGGTGAGACCCAGTACTTC. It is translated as CASRVEGETQYF.

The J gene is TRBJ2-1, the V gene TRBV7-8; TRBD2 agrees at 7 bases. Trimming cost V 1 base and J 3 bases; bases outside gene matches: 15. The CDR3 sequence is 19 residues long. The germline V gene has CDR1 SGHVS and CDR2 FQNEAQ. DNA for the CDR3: TGTGCCAGCAGCTTAGGGATTAGGTCGGTGGCGGGGGACTACAATGAGCAGTTCTTC. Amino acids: CASSLGIRSVAGDYNEQFF.

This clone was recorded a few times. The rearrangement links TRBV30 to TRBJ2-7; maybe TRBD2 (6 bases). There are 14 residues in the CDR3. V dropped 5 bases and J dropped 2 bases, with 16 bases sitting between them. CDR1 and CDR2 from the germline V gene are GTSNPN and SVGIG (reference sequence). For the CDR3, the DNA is TGTGCCTGGGGCGCCGGGACTGCCACCTACGAGCAGTACTTC. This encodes CAWGAGTATYEQYF.

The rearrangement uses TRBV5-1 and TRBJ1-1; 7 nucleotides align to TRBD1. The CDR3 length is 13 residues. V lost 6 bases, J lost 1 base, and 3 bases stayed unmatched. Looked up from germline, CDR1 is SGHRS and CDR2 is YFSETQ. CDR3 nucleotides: TGCGCCAGCACCGGGACAGAGAACACTGAAGCTTTCTTT. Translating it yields CASTGTENTEAFF. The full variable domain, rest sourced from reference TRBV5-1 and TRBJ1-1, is KAGVTQTPRYLIKTRGQQVTLSCSPISGHRSVSWYQQTPGQGLQFLFEYFSETQRNKGNFPGRFSGRQFSNSRSEMNVSTLELGDSALYLCASTGTENTEAFFGQGTRLTVV.

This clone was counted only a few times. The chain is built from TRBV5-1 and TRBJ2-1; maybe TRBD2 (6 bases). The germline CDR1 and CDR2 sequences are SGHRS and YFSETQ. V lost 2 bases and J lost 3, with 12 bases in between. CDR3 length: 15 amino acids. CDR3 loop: CASSLGGEGYNEQFF. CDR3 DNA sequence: TGCGCCAGCAGCTTAGGAGGGGAAGGCTACAATGAGCAGTTCTTC.

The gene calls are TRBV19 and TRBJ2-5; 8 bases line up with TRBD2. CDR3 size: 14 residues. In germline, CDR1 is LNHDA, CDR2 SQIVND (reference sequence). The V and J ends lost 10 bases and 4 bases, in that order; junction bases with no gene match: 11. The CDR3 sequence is CATGGQGSLETQYF. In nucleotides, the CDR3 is TGTGCCACGGGGGGGCAGGGTAGTTTAGAGACCCAGTACTTC.